Described below is a single T cell receptor (beta chain) sequence and its context. The antigen is not known. These data come from a study of cytomegalovirus exposure and HLA in healthy donors. Looking at the study overall: As an earlier analysis found, about 179 million T cells yielded approximately 110 million unique TCR beta sequences.

Whole-study findings and limits: Certain indistinguishable V segments, among them TRBV6-2 and TRBV6-3, were excluded.

Amplification used 60 Vbeta primers and 13 Jbeta primers. Assay: immunoSEQ multiplex PCR; the TCRdb copy retains only in-frame clones and omits some. The table records under 130,000 clones, over 60% of them present only once. Trimming took 1 base from V and 1 from J, leaving 23 bases between them. In germline, CDR1 is LGHNA, CDR2 YSLEER. CDR3 length equals 20 residues. V and J are TRBV4-3 and TRBJ2-1; D is perhaps TRBD1 (6 bases). This receptor was identified in a female donor in good health and CMV-seropositive. Source material: PBMCs. This CDR3 is CASSQGPGALQGGSYNEQFF. In DNA form, the CDR3 reads TGCGCCAGCAGCCAAGGCCCAGGGGCCCTACAAGGTGGATCCTACAATGAGCAGTTCTTC.